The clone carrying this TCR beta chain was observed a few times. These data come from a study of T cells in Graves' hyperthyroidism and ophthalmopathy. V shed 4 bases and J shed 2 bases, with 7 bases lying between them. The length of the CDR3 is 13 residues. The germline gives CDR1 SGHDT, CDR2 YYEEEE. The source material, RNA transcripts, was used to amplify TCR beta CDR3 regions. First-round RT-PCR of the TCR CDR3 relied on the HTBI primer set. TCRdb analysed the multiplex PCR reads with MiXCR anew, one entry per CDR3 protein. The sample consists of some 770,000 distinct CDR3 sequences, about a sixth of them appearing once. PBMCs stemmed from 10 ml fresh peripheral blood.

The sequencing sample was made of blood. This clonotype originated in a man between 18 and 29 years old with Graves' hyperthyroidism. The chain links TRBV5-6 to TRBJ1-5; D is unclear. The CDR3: CASSRRGNQPQHF. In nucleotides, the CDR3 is TGTGCCAGCAGCCGGAGGGGCAATCAGCCCCAGCATTTT.